This T cell receptor beta chain was sequenced for a study of vaccination and CD4 T cells after COVID-19. This clonotype came up a few times. What it binds is unknown. Treatment noted: roughly nine-day PBMC culture with coronavirus spike peptide pools or control peptides (ViraFEST assay). The unexposed donor provided CD4+ T cells, which were taken before the COVID-19 pandemic (2011-2018). Once obtained from cultured CD4+ T cells, the DNA was sequenced using the Oncomine TCR Beta short-read assay. One entry per CDR3 protein, called by TCRdb with MiXCR from the PCR reads. The repertoire includes thousands of distinct CDR3 sequences, about 41% of them detected once, and around 35% sits in the top ten. Trimming stripped 6 bases from V and 4 bases from J, with 15 bases between. Per the germline V gene, CDR1 is MNHNS and CDR2 is SASEGT. CDR3 length equals 14 residues.

This clonotype was sampled from a human donor in good health. The rearrangement joins TRBV6-1 to TRBJ1-2, with TRBD1 as a possible D gene (5 bases). The source material was CD4+ T cells from blood, cultured in vitro. The DNA for the CDR3 is TGTGCCAGCAGCCGCGAGGGACGCGGCTATGGCTACACCTTC. It yields the protein CASSREGRGYGYTF.